A selection of T cell receptor beta chains follows, all from one sample in a study of control samples from healthy donors and cancer patients. Sequenced by immunoSEQ multiplex PCR; TCRdb stores in-frame clones only, minus some. Among under 90,000 clones, 85% to 95% were seen once, and the ten largest hold almost 6%. Sequenced: blood. All receptors derive from a woman aged 60-70 years in good health. CDR3s include the opening cysteine and the closing phenylalanine or tryptophan. D genes are given only for firm matches. Only some rows state a clone size, as once, few, many or a class for expanded clones.

>.|TRBV6-5|.|TRBJ1-1
CASSPTVNTEAFF
TGTGCCAGCAGCCCGACAGTGAACACTGAAGCTTTCTTT
>.|TRBV30|.|TRBJ1-5
CAWSVGGIVGQPQHF
TGTGCCTGGAGTGTAGGCGGCATCGTTGGTCAGCCCCAGCATTTT
>.|TRBV28|.|TRBJ1-4
CASRPQGGRSTNEKLFF
TGTGCCAGCAGGCCGCAGGGTGGACGGTCAACTAATGAAAAACTGTTTTTT
>.|TRBV7-8|.|TRBJ2-5
CASSFAGPETQYF
TGTGCCAGCAGCTTCGCAGGACCAGAGACCCAGTACTTC
>.|TRBV5-1|.|TRBJ2-4
CASREGPVAKNIQYF
TGCGCCAGCAGAGAAGGGCCAGTAGCCAAAAACATTCAGTACTTC
>.|TRBV11-2|.|TRBJ2-2
CASSLGAHTGELFF
TGTGCCAGCAGCTTAGGGGCCCACACCGGGGAGCTGTTTTTT
>TRBD1|TRBV24-1|once|TRBJ2-7
CATSESGTGTYEQYF
TGTGCCACCAGTGAATCCGGGACAGGGACATACGAGCAGTACTTC
>.|TRBV2|few|TRBJ2-7
CASRLQGHEQYF
TGTGCCAGCAGGTTACAGGGCCACGAGCAGTACTTC
>.|TRBV6-6|.|TRBJ1-1
CASTWFGEGTEAFF
TGTGCCAGCACCTGGTTCGGGGAGGGAACTGAAGCTTTCTTT
>.|TRBV2|.|TRBJ2-5
CASRQRAGETQYF
TGTGCCAGCAGACAACGGGCCGGGGAGACCCAGTACTTC
>TRBD2|TRBV6-6|.|TRBJ2-2
CASSRLAGGPITGELFF
TGTGCCAGCAGTCGATTAGCGGGAGGGCCAATTACCGGGGAGCTGTTTTTT
>.|TRBV29-1|.|TRBJ1-1
CSVEDRRGLTEAFF
TGCAGCGTTGAAGATCGTAGGGGCTTGACTGAAGCTTTCTTT
>TRBD1|TRBV28|.|TRBJ2-4
CASSWTGAPNIQYF
TGTGCCAGCAGTTGGACAGGGGCCCCAAACATTCAGTACTTC
>.|TRBV5-6|few|TRBJ2-5
CASSLGAGVAEETQYF
TGTGCCAGCAGCTTGGGGGCAGGGGTAGCGGAAGAGACCCAGTACTTC
>.|TRBV6-6|few|TRBJ2-2
CASSYSPNTGELFF
TGTGCCAGCAGTTACTCCCCGAACACCGGGGAGCTGTTTTTT
>.|TRBV28|.|TRBJ1-1
CASSLLGDSTEAFF
TGTGCCAGCAGTTTACTAGGGGATAGCACTGAAGCTTTCTTT